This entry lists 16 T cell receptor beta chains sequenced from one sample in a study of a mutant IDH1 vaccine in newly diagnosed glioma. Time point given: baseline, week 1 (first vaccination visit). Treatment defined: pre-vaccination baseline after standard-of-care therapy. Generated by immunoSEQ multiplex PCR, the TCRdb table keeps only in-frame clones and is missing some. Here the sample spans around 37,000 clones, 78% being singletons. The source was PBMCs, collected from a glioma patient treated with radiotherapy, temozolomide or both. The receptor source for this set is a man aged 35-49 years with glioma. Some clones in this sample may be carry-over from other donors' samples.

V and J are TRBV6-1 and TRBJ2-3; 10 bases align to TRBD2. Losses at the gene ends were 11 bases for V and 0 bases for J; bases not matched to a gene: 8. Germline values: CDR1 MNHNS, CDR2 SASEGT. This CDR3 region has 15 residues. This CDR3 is CAGGSGGPSTDTQYF. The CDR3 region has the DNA TGTGCCGGGGGTAGCGGGGGGCCTAGCACAGATACGCAGTATTTT.

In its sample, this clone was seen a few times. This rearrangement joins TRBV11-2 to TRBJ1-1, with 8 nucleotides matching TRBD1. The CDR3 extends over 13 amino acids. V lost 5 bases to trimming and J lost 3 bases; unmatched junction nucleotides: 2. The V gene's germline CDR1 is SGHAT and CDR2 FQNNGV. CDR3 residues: CASSPDRDTEAFF. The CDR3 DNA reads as TGTGCCAGCAGCCCGGACAGGGACACTGAAGCTTTCTTT.

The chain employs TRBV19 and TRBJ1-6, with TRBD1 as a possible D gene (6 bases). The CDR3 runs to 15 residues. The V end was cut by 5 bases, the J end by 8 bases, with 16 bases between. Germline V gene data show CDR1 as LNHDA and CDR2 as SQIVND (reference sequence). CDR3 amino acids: CASSWTARMDSPLHF. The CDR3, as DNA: TGTGCCAGTAGTTGGACAGCTCGGATGGATTCACCCCTCCACTTT.

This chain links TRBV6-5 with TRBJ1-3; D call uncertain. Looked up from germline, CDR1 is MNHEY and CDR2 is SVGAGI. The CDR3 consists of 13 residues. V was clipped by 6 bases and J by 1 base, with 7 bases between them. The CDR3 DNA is TGTGCCAGCAGAGTACAATCTGGAAACACCATATATTTT. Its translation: CASRVQSGNTIYF.

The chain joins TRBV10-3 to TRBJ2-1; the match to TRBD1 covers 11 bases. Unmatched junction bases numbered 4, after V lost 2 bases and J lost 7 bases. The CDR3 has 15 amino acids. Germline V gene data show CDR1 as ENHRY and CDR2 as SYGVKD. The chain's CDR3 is CAISEPGTGGNEQFF. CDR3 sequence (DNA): TGTGCCATCAGTGAGCCAGGGACAGGGGGGAATGAGCAGTTCTTC.

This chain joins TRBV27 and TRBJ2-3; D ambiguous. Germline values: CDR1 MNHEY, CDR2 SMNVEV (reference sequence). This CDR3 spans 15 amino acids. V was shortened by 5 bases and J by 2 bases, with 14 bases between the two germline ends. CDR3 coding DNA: TGTGCCAGCAGTCGCATCCCTTCATACACAGATACGCAGTATTTT. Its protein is CASSRIPSYTDTQYF.

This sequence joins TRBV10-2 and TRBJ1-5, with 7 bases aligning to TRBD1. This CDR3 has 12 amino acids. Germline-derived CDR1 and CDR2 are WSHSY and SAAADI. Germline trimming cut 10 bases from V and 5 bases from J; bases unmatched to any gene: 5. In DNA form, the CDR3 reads TGCGCCACCTCCACAGGGGATCAGCCCCAGCATTTT. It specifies CATSTGDQPQHF.

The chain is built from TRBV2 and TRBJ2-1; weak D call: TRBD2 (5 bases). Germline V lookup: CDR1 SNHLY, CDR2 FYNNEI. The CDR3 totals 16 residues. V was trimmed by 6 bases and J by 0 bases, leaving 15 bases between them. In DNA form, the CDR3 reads TGTGCCAGCAGGAACCCGCCGGGGAGCTCCTACAATGAGCAGTTCTTC. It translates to CASRNPPGSSYNEQFF.

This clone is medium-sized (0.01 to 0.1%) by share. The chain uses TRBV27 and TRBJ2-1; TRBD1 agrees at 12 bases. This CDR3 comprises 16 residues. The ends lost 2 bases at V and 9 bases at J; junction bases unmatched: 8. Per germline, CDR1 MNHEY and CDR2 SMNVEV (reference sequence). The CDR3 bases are TGTGCCAGCAGTTTAGGGGACAGGGGGCTGTCGTTTGAGCAGTTCTTC. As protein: CASSLGDRGLSFEQFF.

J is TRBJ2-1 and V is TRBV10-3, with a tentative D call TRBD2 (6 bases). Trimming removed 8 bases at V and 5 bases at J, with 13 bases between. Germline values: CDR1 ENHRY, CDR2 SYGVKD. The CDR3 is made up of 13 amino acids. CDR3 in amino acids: CAILLALDNEQFF. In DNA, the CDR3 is TGTGCCATCCTACTAGCCCTGGACAATGAGCAGTTCTTC.

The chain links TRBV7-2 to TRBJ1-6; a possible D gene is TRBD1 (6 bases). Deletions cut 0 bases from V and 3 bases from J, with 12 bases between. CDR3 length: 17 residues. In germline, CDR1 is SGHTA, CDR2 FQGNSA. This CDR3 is CASSLAVGHGYNSPLHF. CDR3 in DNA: TGTGCCAGCAGCTTAGCGGTGGGACACGGCTATAATTCACCCCTCCACTTT.

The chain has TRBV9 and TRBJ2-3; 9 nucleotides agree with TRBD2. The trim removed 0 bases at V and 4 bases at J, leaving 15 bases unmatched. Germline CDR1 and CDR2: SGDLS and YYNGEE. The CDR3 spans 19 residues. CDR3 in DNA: TGTGCCAGCAGCGTAGATAGTCCGGGGCGGGGGGGAGTGTCAGATACGCAGTATTTT. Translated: CASSVDSPGRGGVSDTQYF. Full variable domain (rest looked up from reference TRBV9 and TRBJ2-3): DSGVTQTPKHLITATGQRVTLRCSPRSGDLSVYWYQQSLDQGLQFLIQYYNGEERAKGNILERFSAQQFPDLHSELNLSSLELGDSALYFCASSVDSPGRGGVSDTQYFGPGTRLTVL.

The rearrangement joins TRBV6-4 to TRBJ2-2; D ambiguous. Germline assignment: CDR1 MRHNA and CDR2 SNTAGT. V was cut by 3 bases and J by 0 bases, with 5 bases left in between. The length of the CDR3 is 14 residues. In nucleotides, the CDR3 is TGTGCCAGCAGTGAGGGATCGAACACCGGGGAGCTGTTTTTT. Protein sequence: CASSEGSNTGELFF.

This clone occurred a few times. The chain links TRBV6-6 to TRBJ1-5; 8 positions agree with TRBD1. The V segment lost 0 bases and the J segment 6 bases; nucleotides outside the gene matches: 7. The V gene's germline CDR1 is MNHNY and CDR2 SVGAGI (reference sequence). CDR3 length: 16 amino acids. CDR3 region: CASSYSNQGAGQPQHF. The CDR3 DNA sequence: TGTGCCAGCAGTTACTCGAATCAGGGGGCGGGTCAGCCCCAGCATTTT.

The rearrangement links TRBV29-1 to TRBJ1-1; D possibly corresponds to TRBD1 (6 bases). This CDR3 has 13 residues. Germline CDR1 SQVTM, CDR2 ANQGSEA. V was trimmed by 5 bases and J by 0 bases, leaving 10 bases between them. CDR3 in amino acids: CSVLDSMNTEAFF. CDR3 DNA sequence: TGCAGCGTTTTGGACAGTATGAACACTGAAGCTTTCTTT. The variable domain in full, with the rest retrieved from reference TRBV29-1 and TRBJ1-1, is SAVISQKPSRDICQRGTSLTIQCQVDSQVTMMFWYRQQPGQSLTLIATANQGSEATYESGFVIDKFPISRPNLTFSTLTVSNMSPEDSSIYLCSVLDSMNTEAFFGQGTRLTVV.

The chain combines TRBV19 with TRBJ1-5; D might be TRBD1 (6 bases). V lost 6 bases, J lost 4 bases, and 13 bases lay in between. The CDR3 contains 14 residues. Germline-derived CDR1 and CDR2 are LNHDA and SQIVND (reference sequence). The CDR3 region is CASSVTGKNQPQHF. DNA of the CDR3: TGTGCCAGTAGCGTTACAGGGAAGAATCAGCCCCAGCATTTT.